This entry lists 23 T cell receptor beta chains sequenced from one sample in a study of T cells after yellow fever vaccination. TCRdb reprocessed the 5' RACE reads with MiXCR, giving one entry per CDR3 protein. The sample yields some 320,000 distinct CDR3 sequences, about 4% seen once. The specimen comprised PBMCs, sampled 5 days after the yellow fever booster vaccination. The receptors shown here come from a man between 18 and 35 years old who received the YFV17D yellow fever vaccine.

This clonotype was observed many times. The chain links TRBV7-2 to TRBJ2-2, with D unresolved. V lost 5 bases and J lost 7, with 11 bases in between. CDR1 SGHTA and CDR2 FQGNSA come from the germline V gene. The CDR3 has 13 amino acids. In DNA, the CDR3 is TGTGCCAGCAGCATCCTATTGGTCGGGGAGCTGTTTTTT. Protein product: CASSILLVGELFF.

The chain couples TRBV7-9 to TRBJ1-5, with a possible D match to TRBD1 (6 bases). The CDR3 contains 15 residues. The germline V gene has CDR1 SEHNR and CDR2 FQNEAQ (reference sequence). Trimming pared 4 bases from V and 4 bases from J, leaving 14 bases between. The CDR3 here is CASSSSGTPNQPQHF. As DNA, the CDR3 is TGTGCCAGCAGCTCTTCCGGGACACCAAATCAGCCCCAGCATTTT.

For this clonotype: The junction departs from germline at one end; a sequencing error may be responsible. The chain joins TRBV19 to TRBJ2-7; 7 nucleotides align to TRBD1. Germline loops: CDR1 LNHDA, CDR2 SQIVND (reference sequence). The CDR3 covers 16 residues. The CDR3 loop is CASSTAPTGFSSEQYF. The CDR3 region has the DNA TGTGCCAGTAGTACCGCCCCGACAGGGTTCTCCTCCGAGCAGTACTTC.

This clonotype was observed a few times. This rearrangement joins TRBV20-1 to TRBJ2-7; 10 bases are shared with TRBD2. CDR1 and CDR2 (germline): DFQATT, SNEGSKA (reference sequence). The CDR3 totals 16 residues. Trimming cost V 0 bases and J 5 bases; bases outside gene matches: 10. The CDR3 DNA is TGCAGTGCTAGAGATTTCGAGCGGGGGGGCCCCCACGAGCAGTACTTC. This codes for CSARDFERGGPHEQYF.

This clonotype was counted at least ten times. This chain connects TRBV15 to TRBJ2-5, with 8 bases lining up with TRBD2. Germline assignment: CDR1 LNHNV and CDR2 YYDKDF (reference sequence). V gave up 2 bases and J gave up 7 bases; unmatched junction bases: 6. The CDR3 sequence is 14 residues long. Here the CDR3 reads CATSRTGLARTQYF. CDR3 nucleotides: TGTGCCACCAGCAGAACCGGACTAGCACGGACCCAGTACTTC. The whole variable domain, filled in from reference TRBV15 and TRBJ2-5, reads DAMVIQNPRYQVTQFGKPVTLSCSQTLNHNVMYWYQQKSSQAPKLLFHYYDKDFNNEADTPDNFQSRRPNTSFCFLDIRSPGLGDTAMYLCATSRTGLARTQYFGPGTRLLVL.

The CDR3 bases are TGTGCCAGCAGCCCCATTGGCCAGAGCCTTGAAAAACTGTTTTTT. This translates into CASSPIGQSLEKLFF. The V call is TRBV5-5, the J call TRBJ1-4, with D hard to call. Germline-derived CDR1 and CDR2 are SGHKS and YYEKEE (reference sequence). This CDR3 has 15 amino acids. V was trimmed by 4 bases and J by 7 bases, leaving 17 bases between them.

The CDR3 protein is CASSSGAGQGAGNTIYF. The CDR3 DNA reads TGTGCCAGCAGCTCAGGAGCGGGGCAGGGGGCTGGAAACACCATATATTTT. V and J are TRBV7-2 and TRBJ1-3; TRBD1 matches at 7 bases. This CDR3 has 17 amino acids. J lost 2 bases, V lost 4 bases, and 11 bases had no gene match. Per germline, CDR1 SGHTA and CDR2 FQGNSA.

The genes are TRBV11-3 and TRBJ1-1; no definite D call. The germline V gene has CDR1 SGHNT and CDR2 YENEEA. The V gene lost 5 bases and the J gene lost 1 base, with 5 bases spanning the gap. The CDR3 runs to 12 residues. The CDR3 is CASSKANTEAFF. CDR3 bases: TGTGCCAGCAGCAAGGCGAACACTGAAGCTTTCTTT.

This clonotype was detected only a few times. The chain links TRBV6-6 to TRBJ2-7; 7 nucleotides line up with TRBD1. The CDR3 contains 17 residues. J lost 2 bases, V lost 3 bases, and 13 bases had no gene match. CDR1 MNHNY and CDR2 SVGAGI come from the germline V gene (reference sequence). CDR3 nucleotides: TGTGCCAGCAGTTATCCACCTGGGACAGAGTTTCCCTACGAGCAGTACGTC. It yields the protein CASSYPPGTEFPYEQYV.

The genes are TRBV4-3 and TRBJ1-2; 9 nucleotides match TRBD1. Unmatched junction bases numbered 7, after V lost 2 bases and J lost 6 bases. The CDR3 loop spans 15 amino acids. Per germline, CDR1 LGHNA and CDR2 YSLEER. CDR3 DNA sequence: TGCGCCAGCAGCCAACCGGACAGGGGACTCGATGGCTACACCTTC. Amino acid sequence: CASSQPDRGLDGYTF.

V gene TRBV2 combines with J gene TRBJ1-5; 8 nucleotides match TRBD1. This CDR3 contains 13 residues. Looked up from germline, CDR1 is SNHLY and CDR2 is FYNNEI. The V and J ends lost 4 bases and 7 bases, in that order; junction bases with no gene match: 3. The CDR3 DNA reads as TGTGCCAGCAGTGGGACAGGGATGCAGCCCCAGCATTTT. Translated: CASSGTGMQPQHF.

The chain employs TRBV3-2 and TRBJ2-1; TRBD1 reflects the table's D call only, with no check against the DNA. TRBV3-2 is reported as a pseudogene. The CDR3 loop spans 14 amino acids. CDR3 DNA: TGTGCCAGCAGCCCGCCGGGAATTCTCAATGAGCAGTTCTTC. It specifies CASSPPGILNEQFF.

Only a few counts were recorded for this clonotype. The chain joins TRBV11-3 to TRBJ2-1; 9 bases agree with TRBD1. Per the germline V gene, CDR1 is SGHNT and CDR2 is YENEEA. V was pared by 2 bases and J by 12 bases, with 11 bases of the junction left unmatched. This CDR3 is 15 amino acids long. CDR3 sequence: CASSLTGGAASLQFF. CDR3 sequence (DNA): TGTGCCAGCAGCTTAACAGGGGGCGCGGCGAGTTTGCAGTTCTTC.

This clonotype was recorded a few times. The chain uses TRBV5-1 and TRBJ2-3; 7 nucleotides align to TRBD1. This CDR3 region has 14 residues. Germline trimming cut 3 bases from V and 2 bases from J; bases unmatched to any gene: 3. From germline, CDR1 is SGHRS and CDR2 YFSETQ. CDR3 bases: TGCGCCAGCAGCTCGACAGGGTACACAGATACGCAGTATTTT. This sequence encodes CASSSTGYTDTQYF.

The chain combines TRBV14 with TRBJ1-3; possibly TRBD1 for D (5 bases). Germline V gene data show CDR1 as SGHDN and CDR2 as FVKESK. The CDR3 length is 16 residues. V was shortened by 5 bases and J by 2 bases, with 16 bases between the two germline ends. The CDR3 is CASSAPGSFAGNTIYF. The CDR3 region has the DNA TGTGCCAGCAGCGCCCCAGGGTCCTTTGCTGGAAACACCATATATTTT.

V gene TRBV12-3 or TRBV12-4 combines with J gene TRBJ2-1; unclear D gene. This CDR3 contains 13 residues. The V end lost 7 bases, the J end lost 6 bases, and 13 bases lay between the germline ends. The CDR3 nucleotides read TGTGCCAGCACCGAACCCGCTCGCAATGAGCAGTTCTTC. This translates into CASTEPARNEQFF.

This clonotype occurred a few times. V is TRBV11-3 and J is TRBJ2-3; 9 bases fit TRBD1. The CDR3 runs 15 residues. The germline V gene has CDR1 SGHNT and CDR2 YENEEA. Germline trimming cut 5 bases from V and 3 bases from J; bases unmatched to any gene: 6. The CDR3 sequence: CASSARTGETDTQYF. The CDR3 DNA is TGTGCCAGCAGCGCCCGGACAGGGGAAACAGATACGCAGTATTTT.

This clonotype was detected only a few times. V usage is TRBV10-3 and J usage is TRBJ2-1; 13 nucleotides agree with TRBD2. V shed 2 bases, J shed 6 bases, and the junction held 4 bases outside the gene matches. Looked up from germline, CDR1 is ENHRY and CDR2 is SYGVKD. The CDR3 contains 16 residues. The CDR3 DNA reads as TGTGCCATCAGTGAGACTAGCGGGGGGGGTCGCAATGAGCAGTTCTTC. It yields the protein CAISETSGGGRNEQFF.

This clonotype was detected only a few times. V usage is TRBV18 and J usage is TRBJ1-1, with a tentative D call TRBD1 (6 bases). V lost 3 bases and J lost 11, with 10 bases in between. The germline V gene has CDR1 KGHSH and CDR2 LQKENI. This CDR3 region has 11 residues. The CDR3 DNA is TGTGCCAGCTCACCGGGGACACAGGCTTTCTTT. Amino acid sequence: CASSPGTQAFF. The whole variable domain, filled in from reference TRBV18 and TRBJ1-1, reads NAGVMQNPRHLVRRRGQEARLRCSPMKGHSHVYWYRQLPEEGLKFMVYLQKENIIDESGMPKERFSAEFPKEGPSILRIQQVVRGDSAAYFCASSPGTQAFFGQGTRLTVV.

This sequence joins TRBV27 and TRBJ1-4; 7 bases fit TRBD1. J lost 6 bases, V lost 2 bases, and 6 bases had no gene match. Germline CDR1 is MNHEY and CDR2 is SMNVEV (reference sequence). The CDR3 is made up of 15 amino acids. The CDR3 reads CASSLGGTADEKLFF. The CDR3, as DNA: TGTGCCAGCAGTTTAGGCGGGACAGCAGATGAAAAACTGTTTTTT.

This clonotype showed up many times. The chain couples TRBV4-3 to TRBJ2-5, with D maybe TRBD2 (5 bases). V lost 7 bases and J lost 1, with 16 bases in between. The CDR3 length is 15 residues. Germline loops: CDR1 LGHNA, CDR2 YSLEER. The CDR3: CASTLEDPFQETQYF. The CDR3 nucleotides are TGCGCCAGCACCCTGGAGGATCCCTTCCAAGAGACCCAGTACTTC.

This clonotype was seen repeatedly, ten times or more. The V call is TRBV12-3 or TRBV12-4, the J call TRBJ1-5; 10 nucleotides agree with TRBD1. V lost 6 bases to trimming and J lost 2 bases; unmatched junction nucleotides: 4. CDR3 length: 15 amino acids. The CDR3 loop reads CASSLGTGGNQPQHF. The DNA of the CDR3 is TGTGCCAGCAGCCTGGGGACAGGGGGCAATCAGCCCCAGCATTTT.

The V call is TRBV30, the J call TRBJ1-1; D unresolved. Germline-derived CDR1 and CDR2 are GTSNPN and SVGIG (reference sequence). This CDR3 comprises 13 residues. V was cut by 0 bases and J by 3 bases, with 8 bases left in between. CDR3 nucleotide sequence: TGTGCCTGGAGTGTTCCGGGGTACACTGAAGCTTTCTTT. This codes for CAWSVPGYTEAFF.